This TCR beta chain is drawn from a study of sequential checkpoint blockade in melanoma. The germline V gene has CDR1 MNHEY and CDR2 SMNVEV (reference sequence). This CDR3 contains 15 residues. V shed 2 bases and J 3 bases; nucleotides not matched to a gene: 7. Using immunoSEQ multiplex PCR, the repertoire was profiled, and TCRdb retains in-frame clones only, with some absent. The sample gives 16,000 or so clones, 93% of which show up once; roughly a quarter is in the top ten. Treatment meaning: randomized to nivolumab then ipilimumab (arm A) or the reverse (arm B). The TCR originated in a human donor with melanoma. The rearrangement links TRBV27 to TRBJ2-7; TRBD2 agrees at 7 bases. The source material was CD8+ T cells sorted from blood (inferred from file names), sampled from a patient given nivolumab and ipilimumab in sequence. CDR3 coding DNA: TGTGCCAGCAGTTTAGCGGGGAGGGTTAGCTACGAGCAGTACTTC. Its protein product is CASSLAGRVSYEQYF.